The source of this TCR beta chain is a study of T cells in Graves' hyperthyroidism and ophthalmopathy. RNA transcripts yielded amplified TCR beta CDR3 regions. HTBI primers were the set used in a first-round RT-PCR of the TCR CDR3. TCRdb re-called the multiplex PCR reads through MiXCR, storing one row per CDR3 protein. The table records about 350,000 distinct CDR3 sequences, approximately 14% of them present only once. General study results and limits: Blood also showed most of the thyroid clonotypes that were expanded above 0.001.

The CDR3 sequence is 14 residues long. The germline gives CDR1 SQVTM, CDR2 ANQGSEA. The V end was cut by 2 bases, the J end by 4 bases, with 14 bases between. The study enrolled patients aged 18 to 65 with newly diagnosed hyperthyroidism of under 2 months' duration. The diagnostic basis comprised clinical symptoms, serum thyroxine and TRAb, thyroid ultrasound and orbital computed tomography. PBMCs were collected from an approximately 10 ml volume of fresh peripheral blood. This clonotype has more than one count but fewer than ten. Its antigen remains unknown. The sample taken for sequencing was blood. The sequence derives from a woman aged 25 to 39 with Graves' hyperthyroidism. This chain uses TRBV29-1 with TRBJ1-2; TRBD1 is a possible D gene (6 bases). This CDR3 is CSVELPGAFYGYTF. In nucleotides, the CDR3 is TGCAGCGTTGAACTGCCGGGGGCTTTCTATGGCTACACCTTC.